The 31 T cell receptor beta chains reported below all come from one sample, sequenced in a study of PD-1 blockade in mismatch repair-deficient tumors. Measured with immunoSEQ multiplex PCR; TCRdb has only the in-frame clones, and not every one. The data hold about 63,000 clones, with approximately 88% observed a single time. Sequenced material: peripheral blood, taken 52 weeks after starting pembrolizumab. The source of these receptors is an adult with mismatch repair-deficient cancer.

V is TRBV28 and J is TRBJ2-1, with 14 bases fitting TRBD2. Germline trimming cut 4 bases from V and 1 base from J; bases unmatched to any gene: 9. This CDR3 is built from 19 residues. Germline V lookup: CDR1 MDHEN, CDR2 SYDVKM. The CDR3 nucleotides read TGTGCCAGCAGTTCATCCGTGACTAGCGGGAGGGGTTCCTACAATGAGCAGTTCTTC. Protein product: CASSSSVTSGRGSYNEQFF.

V and J are TRBV29-1 and TRBJ2-7, with D possibly being TRBD1 (6 bases). Trimming pared 4 bases from V and 2 bases from J, leaving 18 bases between. The CDR3 loop spans 15 amino acids. The germline V gene encodes CDR1 SQVTM and CDR2 ANQGSEA. The CDR3 nucleotides read TGCAGCGTTGGAGCCTCTCCAGGGGAACCCTACGAGCAGTACTTC. As protein: CSVGASPGEPYEQYF.

The chain carries TRBV13 and TRBJ2-1; 11 bases are shared with TRBD2. Germline V gives CDR1 PRHDT, CDR2 FYEKMQ (reference sequence). The CDR3 runs to 17 residues. V lost 2 bases and J lost 9; bases outside the gene matches: 12. CDR3 sequence: CASSLLLAGVSGGEQFF. CDR3 DNA: TGTGCCAGCAGCTTATTACTAGCGGGAGTGTCGGGAGGTGAGCAGTTCTTC.

The J gene is TRBJ2-7, the V gene TRBV5-4; D is perhaps TRBD1 (7 bases). The ends were cut back, 3 bases at V and 1 base at J, with 11 bases in the middle. In germline, CDR1 is SGHNT, CDR2 YYREEE (reference sequence). The CDR3 extends over 14 amino acids. CDR3 loop: CASSWGDSSYEQYF. The DNA of the CDR3 is TGTGCCAGCAGCTGGGGGGACAGTTCCTACGAGCAGTACTTC.

In its sample, this clone was seen once. This chain uses TRBV7-9 with TRBJ1-1, with a weak D call TRBD1 (6 bases). The ends were cut back, 4 bases at V and 1 base at J, with 13 bases in the middle. The CDR3 length is 15 residues. CDR1 and CDR2 (germline): SEHNR, FQNEAQ (reference sequence). Here the CDR3 reads CASSSSRGGNTEAFF. DNA for the CDR3: TGTGCCAGCAGCTCTAGCAGGGGAGGGAACACTGAAGCTTTCTTT.

This chain joins TRBV4-1 and TRBJ2-4, with D perhaps TRBD2 (5 bases). This CDR3 has 14 residues. Germline V gene sequence: CDR1 MGHRA, CDR2 YSYEKL. V lost 2 bases to trimming and J lost 2 bases, with 7 bases between them. CDR3 loop: CASSQIASKNIQYF. For the CDR3, the DNA is TGCGCCAGCAGCCAAATAGCGTCCAAAAACATTCAGTACTTC.

The chain links TRBV2 to TRBJ1-5; D may be TRBD1 (5 bases). Trimming left V 2 bases short and J 6 bases short, with 14 bases between. CDR3 length: 15 residues. Germline CDR1 reads SNHLY; CDR2 reads FYNNEI. CDR3 amino acids: CASSETPREGQPQHF. DNA of the CDR3: TGTGCCAGCAGTGAAACTCCCAGGGAGGGTCAGCCCCAGCATTTT.

The rearrangement uses TRBV11-2 and TRBJ2-4; no definite D call. The germline V gene has CDR1 SGHAT and CDR2 FQNNGV. Between the trimmed V and J ends, which lost 5 bases and 1 base, there was a span of 12 bases. The CDR3 consists of 15 residues. The CDR3 DNA reads TGTGCCAGCAGCCACGCTCCTCGGGCCAAAAACATTCAGTACTTC. Protein product: CASSHAPRAKNIQYF. The entire variable domain, with the rest obtained from reference TRBV11-2 and TRBJ2-4, is as follows: EAGVAQSPRYKIIEKRQSVAFWCNPISGHATLYWYQQILGQGPKLLIQFQNNGVVDDSQLPKDRFSAERLKGVDSTLKIQPAKLEDSAVYLCASSHAPRAKNIQYFGAGTRLSVL.

The chain recombines TRBV7-6 with TRBJ2-1; D is unresolved. The CDR3 consists of 14 residues. CDR1 is SGHVS and CDR2 is FNYEAQ in the germline V gene. Trimming took off 1 base at V and 3 bases at J, with 7 bases between the two ends. The CDR3 loop is CASSLGPGYNEQFF. In DNA form, the CDR3 reads TGTGCCAGCAGCTTAGGGCCAGGCTACAATGAGCAGTTCTTC.

The J gene is TRBJ2-7, the V gene TRBV5-1; D gene uncertain. The CDR3 loop spans 17 amino acids. The ends were cut back, 1 base at V and 0 bases at J, with 17 bases in the middle. CDR1 is SGHRS, CDR2 YFSETQ, per germline. The CDR3 DNA reads TGCGCCAGCAGCTTGTTTCACGGACCTTTCTCCTCCTACGAGCAGTACTTC. Residues: CASSLFHGPFSSYEQYF.

The chain joins TRBV29-1 to TRBJ2-6; D gene uncertain. V was clipped by 3 bases and J by 1 base, with 1 base between them. The CDR3 has 12 residues. CDR1 and CDR2 from the germline V gene are SQVTM and ANQGSEA. In nucleotides, the CDR3 is TGCAGCGTTGATTCTGGGGCCAACGTCCTGACTTTC. This translates into CSVDSGANVLTF.

The chain couples TRBV12-5 to TRBJ2-2; weak D call: TRBD1 (6 bases). Germline CDR1 reads LGHNT; CDR2 reads FRNRAP. This CDR3 has 12 residues. Trimming took off 5 bases at V and 11 bases at J, with 12 bases between the two ends. The CDR3 region has the DNA TGTGCTAGTGGTCCGGGACACCCCGAGCTGTTTTTT. Its translation is CASGPGHPELFF.

The chain is built from TRBV7-2 and TRBJ1-1, with D possibly TRBD1 on 5 matching bases. Trimming took 3 bases from V and 5 from J, leaving 13 bases between them. The CDR3 contains 14 residues. Germline V gene sequence: CDR1 SGHTA, CDR2 FQGNSA. CDR3 sequence reads: CASSFRSGGTEAFF. DNA of the CDR3: TGTGCCAGCAGCTTCAGGAGTGGGGGGACTGAAGCTTTCTTT.

The gene calls are TRBV15 and TRBJ2-7; 8 nucleotides align to TRBD1. J lost 6 bases, V lost 1 base, and 5 bases had no gene match. There are 14 residues in the CDR3. Germline V gene data show CDR1 as LNHNV and CDR2 as YYDKDF (reference sequence). The CDR3 loop is CATSRARTGTEQYF. DNA for the CDR3: TGTGCCACCAGCAGAGCCAGGACAGGGACCGAGCAGTACTTC.

The chain joins TRBV11-3 to TRBJ2-7; 10 positions match TRBD1. The J segment lost 4 bases and the V segment lost 1 base, leaving 1 base of the junction unmatched. In germline, CDR1 is SGHNT, CDR2 YENEEA. The CDR3 is 14 residues long. The CDR3 sequence is CASSLAGQGYEQYF. In DNA, the CDR3 is TGTGCCAGCAGCTTAGCGGGACAGGGGTACGAGCAGTACTTC.

The chain combines TRBV28 with TRBJ2-1; TRBD2 might be the D (6 bases). This CDR3 contains 15 residues. The germline V and J ends were trimmed by 3 bases and 4 bases, with 13 bases remaining between them. The germline gives CDR1 MDHEN, CDR2 SYDVKM. CDR3: CASSFMGEAYNEQFF. The CDR3 DNA sequence: TGTGCCAGCAGTTTTATGGGGGAGGCTTACAATGAGCAGTTCTTC.

The V and J genes are TRBV19 and TRBJ1-3; D might be TRBD1 (6 bases). This CDR3 has 15 residues. CDR1 and CDR2 (germline): LNHDA, SQIVND (reference sequence). V lost 9 bases to trimming and J lost 0 bases, with 15 bases between them. CDR3 sequence: CASTGGRFSGNTIYF. In nucleotides, the CDR3 is TGTGCCAGCACGGGGGGGCGGTTCTCTGGAAACACCATATATTTT.

This chain links TRBV2 with TRBJ2-7; possibly TRBD1 for D (5 bases). CDR3 size: 14 residues. V was pared by 1 base and J by 3 bases, with 10 bases between. Germline V lookup: CDR1 SNHLY, CDR2 FYNNEI. The CDR3 loop reads CASSEGGFNYEQYF. CDR3 sequence (DNA): TGTGCCAGCAGTGAAGGGGGCTTTAACTACGAGCAGTACTTC.

The rearrangement uses TRBV4-1 and TRBJ2-1; no reliable D call. Trimming shortened V by 0 bases and J by 10 bases, and 7 bases separated the two germline ends. The CDR3 spans 12 residues. The germline CDR1 and CDR2 sequences are MGHRA and YSYEKL. CDR3 bases: TGCGCCAGCAGCCAAGATAATATAGAGCAGTTCTTC. Amino acids: CASSQDNIEQFF.

The chain recombines TRBV7-9 with TRBJ2-1; tentative D call: TRBD2 (6 bases). The CDR3 consists of 15 residues. Germline V gene sequence: CDR1 SEHNR, CDR2 FQNEAQ (reference sequence). Trimming shortened V by 1 base and J by 7 bases, and 14 bases separated the two germline ends. Written as DNA, the CDR3 is TGTGCCAGCAGCTTAGTGCGGGATAATCCTAATGAGCAGTTCTTC. Amino acid sequence: CASSLVRDNPNEQFF.

V and J are TRBV14 and TRBJ2-7; 11 nucleotides line up with TRBD2. This CDR3 is built from 16 residues. Unmatched junction bases numbered 7, after V lost 0 bases and J lost 6 bases. The germline V gene encodes CDR1 SGHDN and CDR2 FVKESK. For the CDR3, the DNA is TGTGCCAGCAGCCAAGATTTACTAGCGGGAGTTCTCGAGCAGTACTTC. Translated, it gives CASSQDLLAGVLEQYF.

The chain carries TRBV27 and TRBJ2-7, with 8 bases identical to TRBD1. CDR3 length equals 15 residues. Trimming removed 7 bases from V and 5 bases from J; junction bases left unmatched: 13. Germline CDR1 and CDR2: MNHEY and SMNVEV (reference sequence). Written as DNA, the CDR3 is TGTGCCAGCAAAACCCGGGCAGGGGGCGTCAACGAGCAGTACTTC. The encoded protein is CASKTRAGGVNEQYF.

The chain couples TRBV27 to TRBJ2-1; 7 nucleotides line up with TRBD2. This CDR3 is 15 amino acids long. V lost 4 bases and J lost 5; bases outside the gene matches: 8. Germline CDR1 is MNHEY and CDR2 is SMNVEV (reference sequence). The CDR3 DNA sequence: TGTGCCAGCAGTTCACCGGGACTACCCGACAATGAGCAGTTCTTC. Protein sequence: CASSSPGLPDNEQFF.

The chain couples TRBV9 to TRBJ2-7; D is unclear. CDR1 and CDR2 (germline): SGDLS, YYNGEE. Between the trimmed V and J ends, which lost 3 bases and 0 bases, there was a span of 22 bases. The CDR3 loop spans 18 amino acids. The chain's CDR3 is CASSGPKIWGGNSYEQYF. CDR3 DNA sequence: TGTGCCAGCAGCGGTCCAAAAATTTGGGGTGGGAACTCCTACGAGCAGTACTTC.

The chain is built from TRBV28 and TRBJ1-1; D remains unclear. Looked up from germline, CDR1 is MDHEN and CDR2 is SYDVKM. This CDR3 is 16 amino acids long. V gave up 4 bases and J gave up 1 base, with 16 bases separating them. The CDR3 region has the DNA TGTGCCAGCAGTTCCCTCCCCCAGGATTGGAACACTGAAGCTTTCTTT. Translating it yields CASSSLPQDWNTEAFF.

This rearrangement joins TRBV18 to TRBJ1-1; D not resolved. V was clipped by 0 bases and J by 1 base, with 12 bases between them. The CDR3 contains 16 residues. Germline loops: CDR1 KGHSH, CDR2 LQKENI. The CDR3 nucleotides are TGTGCCAGCTCACCACCGTCTCGCGGATCGAACACTGAAGCTTTCTTT. Translated, it gives CASSPPSRGSNTEAFF.

The J gene is TRBJ2-5, the V gene TRBV5-6; D is ambiguous. There are 16 residues in the CDR3. V dropped 6 bases and J dropped 1 base, with 19 bases sitting between them. Germline V gene data show CDR1 as SGHDT and CDR2 as YYEEEE. The CDR3 bases are TGTGCCAGCAACGAAGGTGGTAATCCGTTCCAAGAGACCCAGTACTTC. Amino acids: CASNEGGNPFQETQYF.

The gene calls are TRBV29-1 and TRBJ2-1; 13 bases are shared with TRBD2. This CDR3 spans 14 amino acids. Germline V CDR1 and CDR2: SQVTM, ANQGSEA. V gave up 7 bases and J gave up 8 bases; unmatched junction bases: 8. This chain's CDR3 is CSAEGTSGNYEQFF. CDR3 DNA: TGCAGCGCCGAAGGGACTAGCGGGAACTATGAGCAGTTCTTC.

The chain recombines TRBV11-2 with TRBJ2-7; 11 bases line up with TRBD2. Per germline, CDR1 SGHAT and CDR2 FQNNGV. This CDR3 is built from 18 residues. Trimming at V came to 1 base and at J to 1 base, leaving 9 bases not matched to a gene. The CDR3: CASSLVPVGLAASYEQYF. CDR3 bases: TGTGCCAGCAGCTTAGTTCCCGTGGGACTAGCGGCGTCCTACGAGCAGTACTTC.

The chain joins TRBV6-5 to TRBJ1-1; D gene unclear. CDR3 size: 15 residues. Germline CDR1 and CDR2: MNHEY and SVGAGI. V was trimmed by 7 bases and J by 0 bases, leaving 15 bases between them. CDR3 nucleotides: TGTGCCAGCACCGTAGGAGGAACGATGAACACTGAAGCTTTCTTT. Amino acid sequence: CASTVGGTMNTEAFF.

The chain recombines TRBV4-3 with TRBJ2-7, with D perhaps TRBD2 (6 bases). Germline CDR1 is LGHNA and CDR2 is YSLEER. The CDR3 is made up of 16 amino acids. Trimming took off 2 bases at V and 2 bases at J, with 16 bases between the two ends. In nucleotides, the CDR3 is TGCGCCAGCAGCCAAAGTAGCCGACTAGGAACCTACGAGCAGTACTTC. This gives the protein CASSQSSRLGTYEQYF.